This TCR beta chain was documented in a study of T cells in Graves' hyperthyroidism and ophthalmopathy. TCR beta CDR3 sequences were amplified from RNA transcripts. RT-PCR in the first round (using the HTBI primer set) targeted the TCR CDR3. TCRdb ran MiXCR on the multiplex PCR reads and lists one entry per CDR3 protein. The sample has about 620,000 distinct CDR3 sequences; around 15% are singletons. Stable hyperthyroidism: no ophthalmopathy progression over 18 months of follow-up. Exclusion followed for patients with uncontrolled infection, other autoimmune disease, pregnancy or lactation. CDR1 and CDR2 (germline): SGHTA, FQGNSA. The V end was cut by 6 bases, the J end by 5 bases, with 14 bases between. The CDR3 has 14 residues. This clonotype occurred many times. What it binds is not known. Study-level points and caveats: Blood shared most expanded thyroid clonotypes above 0.001.

The material sequenced was blood. The TCR comes from a woman in her thirties with Graves' hyperthyroidism. The chain combines TRBV7-2 with TRBJ2-1; no reliable D call. The CDR3 loop is CASRPELRNNEQFF. CDR3 nucleotide sequence: TGTGCCAGCAGGCCGGAGCTCCGGAACAATGAGCAGTTCTTC.